Each of the 8 T cell receptor beta chains below was sequenced from the same sample in a study of response to subunit inactivated influenza vaccine. TCRdb analysed the RT-PCR reads with MiXCR anew, one entry per CDR3 protein. The sample has about 800,000 distinct CDR3 sequences; roughly 20% are singletons. The material was PBMCs from blood, obtained less than 6 days after vaccination. All receptors come from a man between 50 and 59 years old who received an inactivated influenza vaccine.

V usage is TRBV7-9 and J usage is TRBJ1-5; possibly TRBD1 for D (5 bases). From germline, CDR1 is SEHNR and CDR2 FQNEAQ (reference sequence). The germline V and J ends were trimmed by 0 bases and 7 bases, with 16 bases remaining between them. There are 16 residues in the CDR3. Written as DNA, the CDR3 is TGTGCCAGCAGCTTAGCAGGGGTTTCTGTTCGGCAGCCCCAGCATTTT. Translation gives CASSLAGVSVRQPQHF.

This clonotype was detected only a few times. The chain couples TRBV20-1 to TRBJ2-1; 12 bases are a match to TRBD2. CDR1 and CDR2 (germline): DFQATT, SNEGSKA (reference sequence). J was trimmed by 9 bases and V by 0 bases; bases with no gene match: 6. The CDR3 is 15 amino acids. The CDR3 reads CSARETSGRWVEQFF. CDR3 DNA sequence: TGCAGTGCTAGAGAGACTAGCGGGAGATGGGTTGAGCAGTTCTTC.

This chain connects TRBV7-2 to TRBJ1-2; 12 positions agree with TRBD1. V lost 5 bases to trimming and J lost 8 bases; unmatched junction nucleotides: 15. CDR1 is SGHTA and CDR2 is FQGNSA in the germline V gene. The CDR3 covers 17 residues. In DNA, the CDR3 is TGTGCCAGCAGCGCTGGGACAGGGGGCGGACGTGTAGAAGGCTACACCTTC. Protein: CASSAGTGGGRVEGYTF.

The CDR3: CSVADSHETQYF. Written as DNA, the CDR3 is TGCAGCGTTGCGGACAGCCATGAGACCCAGTACTTC. This sequence joins TRBV29-1 and TRBJ2-5, with D possibly being TRBD1 (6 bases). The germline V gene has CDR1 SQVTM and CDR2 ANQGSEA. The CDR3 spans 12 residues. With 4 bases removed from V and 5 bases from J, the gap between germline ends came to 11 bases.

This clonotype occurred a few times. This chain connects TRBV5-6 to TRBJ2-4; D is unresolved. The germline gives CDR1 SGHDT, CDR2 YYEEEE. Deletions cut 0 bases from V and 2 bases from J, with 6 bases between. This CDR3 region has 14 residues. The CDR3 reads CASSLAVSKNIQYF. CDR3 in DNA: TGTGCCAGCAGCTTGGCCGTTTCCAAAAACATTCAGTACTTC.

The J gene is TRBJ1-2, the V gene TRBV4-3; tentative D call: TRBD1 (5 bases). Trimming left V 1 base short and J 4 bases short, with 13 bases between. Germline V lookup: CDR1 LGHNA, CDR2 YSLEER. The CDR3 covers 15 residues. The DNA for the CDR3 is TGCGCCAGCAGCCAAGCGGGACGTCCGGTCTATGGCTACACCTTC. Translating gives CASSQAGRPVYGYTF.

This clonotype appeared many times. This chain joins TRBV20-1 and TRBJ2-5, with D possibly TRBD1 on 5 matching bases. Germline CDR1 is DFQATT and CDR2 is SNEGSKA (reference sequence). This CDR3 has 13 residues. With 8 bases removed from V and 2 bases from J, the gap between germline ends came to 15 bases. CDR3 in amino acids: CSTRQTLQETQYF. CDR3 DNA sequence: TGCAGTACTCGACAGACTCTACAAGAGACCCAGTACTTC.

With regard to this clonotype: One junction end disagrees with the germline gene, perhaps due to a read error. The chain carries TRBV28 and TRBJ2-1; 10 bases line up with TRBD2. The CDR3 has 17 residues. CDR1 and CDR2 from the germline V gene are MDHEN and SYDVKM. In nucleotides, the CDR3 is TGTGCCAGCAGTTCCCATTCCGGGACTAGCGAAAACGATGAGCAGTTATTC. Translated: CASSSHSGTSENDEQLF.